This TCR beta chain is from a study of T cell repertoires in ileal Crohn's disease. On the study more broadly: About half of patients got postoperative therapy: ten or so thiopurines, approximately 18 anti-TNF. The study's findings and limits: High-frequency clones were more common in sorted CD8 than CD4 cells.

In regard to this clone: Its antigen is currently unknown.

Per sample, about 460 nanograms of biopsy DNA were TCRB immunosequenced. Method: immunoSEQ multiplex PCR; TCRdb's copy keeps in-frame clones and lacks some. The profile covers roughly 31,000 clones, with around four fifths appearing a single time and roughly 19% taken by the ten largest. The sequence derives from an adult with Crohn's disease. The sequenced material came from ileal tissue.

CDR3 coding DNA: TGTGCCAGTAGTAAACAGGGAATGAATAGCAATCAGCCCCAGCATTTT. Translating it yields CASSKQGMNSNQPQHF. This chain joins TRBV19 and TRBJ1-5; D might be TRBD1 (6 bases). CDR3 length: 16 residues. The V and J ends lost 4 bases and 0 bases respectively, with 13 bases between them. Germline CDR1 and CDR2: LNHDA and SQIVND (reference sequence). Together with reference TRBV19 and TRBJ1-5, the CDR3 gives the full variable domain: DGGITQSPKYLFRKEGQNVTLSCEQNLNHDAMYWYRQDPGQGLRLIYYSQIVNDFQKGDIAEGYSVSREKKESFPLTVTSAQKNPTAFYLCASSKQGMNSNQPQHFGDGTRLSIL.